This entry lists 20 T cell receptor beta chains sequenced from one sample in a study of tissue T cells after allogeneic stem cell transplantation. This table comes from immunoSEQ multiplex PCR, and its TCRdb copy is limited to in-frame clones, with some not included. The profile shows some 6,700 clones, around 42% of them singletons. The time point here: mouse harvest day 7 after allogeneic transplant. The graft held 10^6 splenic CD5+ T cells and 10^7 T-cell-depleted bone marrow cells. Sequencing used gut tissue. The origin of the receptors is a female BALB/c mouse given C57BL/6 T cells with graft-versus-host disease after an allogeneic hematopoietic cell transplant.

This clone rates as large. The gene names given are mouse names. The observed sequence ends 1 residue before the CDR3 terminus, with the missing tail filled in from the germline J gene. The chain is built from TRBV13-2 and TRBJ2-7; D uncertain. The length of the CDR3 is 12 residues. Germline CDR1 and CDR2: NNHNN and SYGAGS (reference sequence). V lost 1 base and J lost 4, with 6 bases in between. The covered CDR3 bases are TGTGCCAGCGGTGATCAGGTTTATGAACAGTAC. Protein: CASGDQVYEQY. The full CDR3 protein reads CASGDQVYEQYF.

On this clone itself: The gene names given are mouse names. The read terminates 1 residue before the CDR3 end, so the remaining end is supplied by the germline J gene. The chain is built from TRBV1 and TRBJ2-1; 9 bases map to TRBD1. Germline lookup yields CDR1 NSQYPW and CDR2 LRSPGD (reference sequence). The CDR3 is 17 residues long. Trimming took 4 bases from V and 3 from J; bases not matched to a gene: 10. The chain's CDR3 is CTCSEGAPGQGYAEQFF. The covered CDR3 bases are TGCACCTGCAGTGAGGGGGCTCCGGGACAGGGCTATGCTGAGCAGTTC.

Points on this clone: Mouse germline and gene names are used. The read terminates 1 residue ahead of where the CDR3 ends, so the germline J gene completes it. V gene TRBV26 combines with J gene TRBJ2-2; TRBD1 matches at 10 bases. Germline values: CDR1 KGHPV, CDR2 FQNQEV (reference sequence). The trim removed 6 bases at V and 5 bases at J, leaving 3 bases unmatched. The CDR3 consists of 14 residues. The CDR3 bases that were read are TGTGCCAGCAGCCGGGACAGGGGTACCGGGCAGCTCTAC. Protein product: CASSRDRGTGQLY. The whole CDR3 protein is CASSRDRGTGQLYF.

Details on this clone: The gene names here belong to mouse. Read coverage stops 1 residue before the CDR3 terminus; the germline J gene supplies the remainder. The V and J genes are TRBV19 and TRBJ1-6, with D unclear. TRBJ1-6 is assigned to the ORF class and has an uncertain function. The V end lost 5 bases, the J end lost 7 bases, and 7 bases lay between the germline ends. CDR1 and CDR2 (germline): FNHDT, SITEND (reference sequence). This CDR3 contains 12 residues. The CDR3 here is CASSPPNSPLYF. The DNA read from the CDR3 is TGTGCCAGCAGCCCCCCGAATTCGCCCCTCTAC.

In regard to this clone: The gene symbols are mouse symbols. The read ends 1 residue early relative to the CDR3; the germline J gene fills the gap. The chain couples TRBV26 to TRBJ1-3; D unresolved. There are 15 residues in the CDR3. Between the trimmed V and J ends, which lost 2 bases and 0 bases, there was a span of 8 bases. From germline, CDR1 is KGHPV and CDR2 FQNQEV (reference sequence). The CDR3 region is CASSLSINSGNTLYF. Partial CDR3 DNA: TGTGCCAGCAGTCTGAGCATCAATTCTGGAAATACGCTCTAT.

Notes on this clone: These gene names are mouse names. The CDR3 DNA, read in part, is TGCTCCAGCAGCCACGGACTGGGGCGCTCCTATGAACAGTAC. It is translated as CSSSHGLGRSYEQY. The complete CDR3 sequence is CSSSHGLGRSYEQYF. The chain employs TRBV23 and TRBJ2-7; TRBD2 was called by the table and not checked on the DNA. The read ends 1 residue before the CDR3 terminus; that terminus is restored from the germline J gene. The CDR3 has 15 amino acids. CDR1 KGHTA and CDR2 FQNQQP come from the germline V gene.

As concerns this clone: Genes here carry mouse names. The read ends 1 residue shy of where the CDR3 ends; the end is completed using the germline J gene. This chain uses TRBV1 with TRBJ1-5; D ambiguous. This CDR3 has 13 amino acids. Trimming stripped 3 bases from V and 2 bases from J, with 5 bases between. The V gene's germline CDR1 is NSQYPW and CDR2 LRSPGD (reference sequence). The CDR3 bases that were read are TGCACCTGCAGTGCTTGGGACAACCAGGCTCCGCTT. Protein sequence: CTCSAWDNQAPL. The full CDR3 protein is CTCSAWDNQAPLF.

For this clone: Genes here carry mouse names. CDR3 bases read: TGCTCCAGCAGTCAATCTTCCGGGGGGCCAGAAACGCTGTAT. Encoded protein: CSSSQSSGGPETLY. The CDR3 as a whole reads CSSSQSSGGPETLYF. The chain joins TRBV23 to TRBJ2-3; TRBD2, the table's D call, lacks a check against the DNA. The read ends 1 residue early relative to the CDR3; the germline J gene fills the gap. Germline V gives CDR1 KGHTA, CDR2 FQNQQP. The CDR3 spans 15 residues.

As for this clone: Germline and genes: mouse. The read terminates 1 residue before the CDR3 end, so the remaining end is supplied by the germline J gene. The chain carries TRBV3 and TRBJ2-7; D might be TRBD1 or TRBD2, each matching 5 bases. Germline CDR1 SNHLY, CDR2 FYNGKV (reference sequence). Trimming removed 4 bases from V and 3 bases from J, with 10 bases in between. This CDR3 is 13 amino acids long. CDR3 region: CASSSGGGYEQYF. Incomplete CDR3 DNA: TGTGCCAGCAGCTCCGGGGGAGGCTATGAACAGTAC.

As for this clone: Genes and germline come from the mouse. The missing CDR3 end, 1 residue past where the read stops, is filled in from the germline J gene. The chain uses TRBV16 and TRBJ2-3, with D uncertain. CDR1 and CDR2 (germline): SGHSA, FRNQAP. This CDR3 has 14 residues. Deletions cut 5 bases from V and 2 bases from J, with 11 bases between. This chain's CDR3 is CASSPLTYAETLYF. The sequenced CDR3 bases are TGTGCAAGCAGCCCCCTGACATATGCAGAAACGCTGTAT.

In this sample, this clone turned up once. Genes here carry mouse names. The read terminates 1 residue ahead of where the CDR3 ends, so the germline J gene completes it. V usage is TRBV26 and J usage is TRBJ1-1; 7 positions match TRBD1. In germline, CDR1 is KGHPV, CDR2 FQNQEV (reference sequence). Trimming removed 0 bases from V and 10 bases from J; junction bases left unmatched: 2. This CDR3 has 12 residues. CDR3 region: CASSLSKGAVFF. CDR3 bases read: TGTGCCAGCAGTCTGTCTAAGGGGGCAGTCTTC.

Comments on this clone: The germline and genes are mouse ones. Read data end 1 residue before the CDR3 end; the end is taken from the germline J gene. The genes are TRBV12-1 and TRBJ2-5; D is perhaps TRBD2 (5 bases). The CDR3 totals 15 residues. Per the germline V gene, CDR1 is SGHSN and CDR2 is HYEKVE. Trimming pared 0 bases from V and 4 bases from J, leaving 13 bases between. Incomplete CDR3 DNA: TGTGCCAGCTCTCTCCGCTGGGAAGGGAAAGACACCCAGTAC. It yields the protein CASSLRWEGKDTQY. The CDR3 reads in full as CASSLRWEGKDTQYF.

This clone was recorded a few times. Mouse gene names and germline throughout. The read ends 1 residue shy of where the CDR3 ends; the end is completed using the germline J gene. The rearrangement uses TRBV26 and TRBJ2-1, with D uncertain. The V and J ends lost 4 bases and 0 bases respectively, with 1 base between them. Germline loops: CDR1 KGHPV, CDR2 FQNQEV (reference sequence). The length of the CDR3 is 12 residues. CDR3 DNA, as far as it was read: TGTGCCAGCAGTCGTAACTATGCTGAGCAGTTC. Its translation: CASSRNYAEQF. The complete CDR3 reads CASSRNYAEQFF.

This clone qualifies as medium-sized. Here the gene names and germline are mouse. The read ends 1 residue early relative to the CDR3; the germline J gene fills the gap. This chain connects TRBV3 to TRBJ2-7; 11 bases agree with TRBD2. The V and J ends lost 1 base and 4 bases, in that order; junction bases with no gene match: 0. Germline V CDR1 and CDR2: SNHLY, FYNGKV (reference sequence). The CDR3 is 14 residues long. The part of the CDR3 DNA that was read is TGTGCCAGCAGCTTAGGGGACTGGGGGTATGAACAGTAC. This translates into CASSLGDWGYEQY. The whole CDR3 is CASSLGDWGYEQYF. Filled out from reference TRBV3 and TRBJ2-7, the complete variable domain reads GPKVLQIPSHQIIDMGQMVTLNCDPVSNHLYFYWYKQILGQQMEFLVNFYNGKVMEKSKLFKDQFSVERPDGSYFTLKIQPTALEDSAVYFCASSLGDWGYEQYFGPGTRLTVL.

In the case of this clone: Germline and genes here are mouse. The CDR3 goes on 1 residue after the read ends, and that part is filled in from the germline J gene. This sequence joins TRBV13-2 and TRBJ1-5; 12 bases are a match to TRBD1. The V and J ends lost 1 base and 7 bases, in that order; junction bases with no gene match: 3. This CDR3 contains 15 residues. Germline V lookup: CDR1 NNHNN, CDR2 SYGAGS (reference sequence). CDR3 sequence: CASGDPGQGAQAPLF. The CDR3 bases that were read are TGTGCCAGCGGTGATCCGGGACAGGGGGCACAGGCTCCGCTT.

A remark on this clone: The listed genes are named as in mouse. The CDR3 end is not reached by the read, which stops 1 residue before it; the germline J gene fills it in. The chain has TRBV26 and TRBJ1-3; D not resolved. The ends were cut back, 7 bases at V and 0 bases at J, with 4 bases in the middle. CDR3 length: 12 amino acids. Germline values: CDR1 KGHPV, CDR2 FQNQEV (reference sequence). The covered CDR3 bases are TGTGCCAGCACAGATTCTGGAAATACGCTCTAT. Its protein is CASTDSGNTLY. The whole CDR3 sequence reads CASTDSGNTLYF.

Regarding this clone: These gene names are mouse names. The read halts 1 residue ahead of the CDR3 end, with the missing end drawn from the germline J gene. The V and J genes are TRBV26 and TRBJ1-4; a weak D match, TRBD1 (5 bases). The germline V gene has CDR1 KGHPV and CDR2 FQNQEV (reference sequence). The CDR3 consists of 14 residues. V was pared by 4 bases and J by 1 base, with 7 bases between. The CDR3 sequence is CASSRTNSNERLFF. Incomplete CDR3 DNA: TGTGCCAGCAGTCGGACAAATTCCAACGAAAGATTATTT.

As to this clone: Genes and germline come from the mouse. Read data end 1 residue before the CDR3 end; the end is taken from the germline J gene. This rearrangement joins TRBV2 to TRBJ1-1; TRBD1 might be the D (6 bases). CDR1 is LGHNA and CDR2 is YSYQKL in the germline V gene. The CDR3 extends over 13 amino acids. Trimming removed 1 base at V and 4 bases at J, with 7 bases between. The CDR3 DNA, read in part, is TGTGCCAGCAGCCAAGGCAGGGGCACAGAAGTCTTC. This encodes CASSQGRGTEVF. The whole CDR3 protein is CASSQGRGTEVFF.

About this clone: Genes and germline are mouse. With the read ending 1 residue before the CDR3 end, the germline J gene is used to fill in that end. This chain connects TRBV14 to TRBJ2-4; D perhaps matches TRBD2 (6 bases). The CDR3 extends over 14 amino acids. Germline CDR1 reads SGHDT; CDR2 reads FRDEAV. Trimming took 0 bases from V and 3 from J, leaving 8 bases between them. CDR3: CASSFWGEQNTLYF. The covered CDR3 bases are TGTGCCAGCAGTTTCTGGGGGGAACAAAACACCTTGTAC.

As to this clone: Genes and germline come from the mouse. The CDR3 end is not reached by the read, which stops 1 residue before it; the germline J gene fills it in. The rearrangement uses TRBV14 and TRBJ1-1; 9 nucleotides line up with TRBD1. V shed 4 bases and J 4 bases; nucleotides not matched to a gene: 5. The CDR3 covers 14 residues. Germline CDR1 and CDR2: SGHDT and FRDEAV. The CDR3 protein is CASSKQGAGTEVFF. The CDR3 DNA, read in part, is TGTGCCAGCAGTAAACAGGGGGCAGGCACAGAAGTCTTC.